This TCR beta chain comes out of a study of blood T cell repertoires in COVID-19. Study-level background: The United States, Italy and Spain provided the acute and convalescent COVID-19 samples.

The CDR3 consists of 16 residues. Germline V gives CDR1 MNHEY, CDR2 SVGAGI. The V end lost 2 bases, the J end lost 0 bases, and 8 bases lay between the germline ends. Clones were read by immunoSEQ multiplex PCR, and TCRdb kept only the in-frame ones, dropping some. This repertoire shows more than 200,000 clones, around 84% found once; its top ten account for 4.2%. The chain uses TRBV6-5 and TRBJ2-6; a possible D gene is TRBD1 (5 bases). The specimen sequenced was peripheral blood. This clonotype was obtained from a man aged 60-69 years with acute or convalescent COVID-19. The DNA of the CDR3 is TGTGCCAGCAGTTACGGACACCACTCTGGGGCCAACGTCCTGACTTTC. Amino acids: CASSYGHHSGANVLTF.